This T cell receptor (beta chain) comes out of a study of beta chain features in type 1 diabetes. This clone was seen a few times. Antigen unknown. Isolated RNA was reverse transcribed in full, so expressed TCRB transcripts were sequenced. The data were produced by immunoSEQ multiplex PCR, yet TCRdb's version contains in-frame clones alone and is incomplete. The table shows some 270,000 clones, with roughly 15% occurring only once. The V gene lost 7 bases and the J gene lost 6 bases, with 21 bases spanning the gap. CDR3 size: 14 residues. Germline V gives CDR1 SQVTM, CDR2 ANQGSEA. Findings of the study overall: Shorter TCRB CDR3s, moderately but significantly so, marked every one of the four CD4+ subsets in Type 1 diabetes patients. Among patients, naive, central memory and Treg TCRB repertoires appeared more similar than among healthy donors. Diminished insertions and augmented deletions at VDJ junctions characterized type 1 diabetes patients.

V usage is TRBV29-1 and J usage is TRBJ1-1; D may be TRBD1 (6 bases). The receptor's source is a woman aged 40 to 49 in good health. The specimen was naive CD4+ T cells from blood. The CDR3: CSDPGHTEKAEAFF. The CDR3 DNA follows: TGCAGCGATCCGGGACATACTGAGAAGGCTGAAGCTTTCTTT.